This TCR beta chain originates from a study of cytomegalovirus exposure and HLA in healthy donors. Researchers ran the PCR with 60 Vbeta and 13 Jbeta primers. Generated by immunoSEQ multiplex PCR, the TCRdb table keeps only in-frame clones and is missing some. The table has a few hundred thousand clones, under 80% seen once. About this clone: Antigen specificity is unknown.

Germline V gene data show CDR1 as LGHNT and CDR2 as FRNRAP. The CDR3 is 14 residues long. The V and J ends lost 6 bases and 0 bases respectively, with 9 bases between them. The study's findings and limits: The analysis excluded some indistinguishable V segments, including TRBV6-2 and TRBV6-3. Immune exposure information comprised only CMV serostatus. Among CMV-associated TCR beta chains, most appeared HLA-restricted in a later analysis.

Input material: PBMCs. The chain links TRBV12-5 to TRBJ2-1, with D perhaps TRBD2 (6 bases). The TCR comes from a female donor in good health and CMV-seronegative. Here the CDR3 reads CASGEEGSYNEQFF. The CDR3 DNA reads TGTGCTAGTGGAGAGGAGGGCTCCTACAATGAGCAGTTCTTC.